Here is one T cell receptor beta chain with its context. What this receptor recognizes is not known. This record comes from a study of T cells expressing NK-cell markers (dated by TCRdb to between 2020 and 2021). Describing the broader study: In sorted CD3+CD56+NKG2C+, CD3+CD56+NKG2C- and CD3+CD56-NKG2C+ T-cell subsets from 8 or 9 donors, TCR beta-chain repertoires were profiled. Among the eight sequenced donors, only one was HCMV-seronegative, while the other seven were HCMV-seropositive. Illumina HiSeq 2000/2500, MiSeq or NextSeq was used to sequence libraries as 2 x 150 bp reads. The eight sequenced donors were randomly selected healthy volunteers, three men and five women. General conclusions and limits of the study: Whether the expanded NKG2C-expressing T cell clones were specific for HCMV antigens was left unclear. Those dominant clonotypes were again the most abundant among CD3+CD56-NKG2C+ cells in a few donors, at roughly 28.3-65%. In 6 or 7 donors, the dominant CD3+CD56+NKG2C+ clonotypes ranked among the top 10 CD8+ clonotypes, making up about 1.0-7.5% of CD8+ T cells.

The sample was run on an Illumina HiSeq 2000. The TCR beta cDNA libraries were made using 5'RACE template switching, a step that added both a universal primer site and unique molecular identifiers. cDNA synthesis was primed from the TCR beta constant segment, followed by two successive PCR amplification steps. As for the authors' bioinformatics: MIGEC handled demultiplexing of the reads and grouping by UMI, while MiTCR was used to assemble and quantify clonotypes. To exclude erroneous sequences, only TCR cDNA sequences supported by at least two reads were retained. Downstream repertoire analysis used the tcR package, and clonotypes were matched across fractions by CDR3 nucleotide sequence plus V segment. Antigen specificity was annotated against VDJdb with VDJmatch, allowing one amino acid substitution in CDR3. The reads were reprocessed in TCRdb, with one entry per CDR3 protein sequence and no accompanying DNA. These V and J calls derive from TCRdb rather than the authors' analysis. This sample's table contains 350,000 to 500,000 distinct CDR3 sequences. 7.3% of the sample lies in the top ten.

Based on the germline V gene, the CDR1 and CDR2 sequences are SGHDT and YYEEEE. Its CDR3 holds 13 amino acids, cysteine through phenylalanine. Only the protein sequence is given. HCMV serostatus was determined by detecting HCMV-specific IgG in serum with a commercial ELISA kit. Ficoll density gradient centrifugation was used to isolate peripheral blood mononuclear cells from blood. The source of this sequence is a woman between 18 and 70 years old in good health. The sequenced sample was blood T cells: a sorted CD56 or NKG2C T cell subset, CD4+ or CD8+ T cells, or bulk PBMC T cells (not recorded which). The chain employs TRBV5-6 and TRBJ2-5; the TCRdb D gene call, TRBD2, has no DNA to confirm it. The encoded CDR3 is CASSETGEETQYF.